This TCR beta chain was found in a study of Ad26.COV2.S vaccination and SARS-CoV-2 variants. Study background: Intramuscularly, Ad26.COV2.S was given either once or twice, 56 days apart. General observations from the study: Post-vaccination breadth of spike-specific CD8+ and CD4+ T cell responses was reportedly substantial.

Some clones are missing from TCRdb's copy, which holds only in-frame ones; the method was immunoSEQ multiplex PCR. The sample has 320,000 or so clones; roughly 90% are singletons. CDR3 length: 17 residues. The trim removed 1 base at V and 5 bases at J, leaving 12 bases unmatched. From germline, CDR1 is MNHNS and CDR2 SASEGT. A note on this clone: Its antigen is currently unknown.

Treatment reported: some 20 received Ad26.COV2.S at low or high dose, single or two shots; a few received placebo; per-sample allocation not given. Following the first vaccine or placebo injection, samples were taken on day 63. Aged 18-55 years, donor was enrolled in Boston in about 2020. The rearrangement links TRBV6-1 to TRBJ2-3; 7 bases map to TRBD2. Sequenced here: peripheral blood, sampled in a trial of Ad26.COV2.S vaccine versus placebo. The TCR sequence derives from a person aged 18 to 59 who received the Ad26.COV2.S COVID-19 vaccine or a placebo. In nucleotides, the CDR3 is TGTGCCAGCAGTGAAGGGCGGGGAGGGTGGCACGGAGATACGCAGTATTTT. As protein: CASSEGRGGWHGDTQYF.